Listed here are 5 T cell receptor beta chains from one sample, sequenced in a study of T cells in women clearing cervical HPV infection (dated by TCRdb to 2016 to 2019). Libraries were built with the immunoSEQ multiplex PCR assay. TCRdb carries this immuneACCESS record with in-frame sequences only. Its versions omit some clonotypes, under half of them owing to an unresolved V gene in the studies checked, with the rest unexplained. This sample's records show tens of thousands of clones. The ten largest clones capture 0.95% to 1.5% of the sample. Sequenced: blood buffy coat. The receptor source for this set is a woman aged 18-70 years with a cervical HPV16 infection that either progressed to CIN3+ or cleared (not recorded which).

A note on this clone: The read gets to within 3 residues of the CDR3 end, and the germline J gene fills in the rest. The V and J genes are TRBV28 and TRBJ2-5, with 10 bases fitting TRBD2. V dropped 5 bases and J dropped 3; count of bases not matched to a gene: 6. Looked up from germline, CDR1 is MDHEN and CDR2 is SYDVKM. The CDR3 is made up of 15 amino acids. CDR3 DNA (partial): TGTGCCAGCAGTGGTGTGCTAGCGGGGGAAGAGACC. It translates to CASSGVLAGEET. The complete CDR3 sequence is CASSGVLAGEETQYF. The full variable domain, with the rest looked up from reference TRBV28 and TRBJ2-5, is DVKVTQSSRYLVKRTGEKVFLECVQDMDHENMFWYRQDPGLGLRLIYFSYDVKMKEKGDIPEGYSVSREKKERFSLILESASTNQTSMYLCASSGVLAGEETQYFGPGTRLLVL.

In the case of this clone: The sequence runs out 3 residues before the end of the CDR3; the remainder is reconstructed from the germline J gene. The rearrangement joins TRBV10-3 to TRBJ1-1; D is undetermined. CDR1 and CDR2 from the germline V gene are ENHRY and SYGVKD. With 8 bases removed from V and 1 base from J, the gap between germline ends came to 17 bases. The CDR3 is 15 amino acids. The CDR3 DNA, read in part, is TGTGCCATCGGTAGCGTTCCGGAAAGGAACACTGAA. Translated, it gives CAIGSVPERNTE. The complete CDR3 protein is CAIGSVPERNTEAFF.

As regards this clone: The read terminates 3 residues before the CDR3 end, so the remaining end is supplied by the germline J gene. The chain recombines TRBV5-4 with TRBJ1-4; the D gene is possibly TRBD1 (5 bases). This CDR3 has 14 amino acids. The V end lost 2 bases, the J end lost 7 bases, and 12 bases lay between the germline ends. In germline, CDR1 is SGHNT, CDR2 YYREEE (reference sequence). The part of the CDR3 DNA that was read is TGTGCCAGCAGCTTCCCGGGGGAAGGTGAAAAA. Residues: CASSFPGEGEK. In full, the CDR3 reads CASSFPGEGEKLFF.

In regard to this clone: The sequence runs out 3 residues before the end of the CDR3; the remainder is reconstructed from the germline J gene. The chain links TRBV5-1 to TRBJ1-4, with D tentatively TRBD1 (5 bases). The V gene lost 1 base and the J gene lost 7 bases, with 14 bases spanning the gap. The germline gives CDR1 SGHRS, CDR2 YFSETQ. The CDR3 spans 15 residues. CDR3 DNA, as far as it was read: TGCGCCAGCAGCTTGTGGCGGGGACGAGGTGAAAAA. This encodes CASSLWRGRGEK. The whole CDR3 protein reads CASSLWRGRGEKLFF.

Notes on this clone: The read finishes 3 residues shy of the CDR3 end, and the germline J gene is used to complete it. The chain recombines TRBV28 with TRBJ2-7, with 8 bases lining up with TRBD2. The V segment lost 6 bases and the J segment 0 bases; nucleotides outside the gene matches: 13. Looked up from germline, CDR1 is MDHEN and CDR2 is SYDVKM. The CDR3 has 17 residues. CDR3 sequence reads: CASSYSSGGPLSYEQYF. The DNA read from the CDR3 is TGTGCCAGCAGCTACTCCTCGGGGGGGCCGCTCTCCTACGAG.